Below, 29 T cell receptor beta chains from the same sample are listed, as sequenced in a study of T cell changes during pregnancy in multiple sclerosis. Profiling relied on immunoSEQ multiplex PCR, and the TCRdb table lists in-frame clones only, not all of them. The repertoire has more than 65,000 clones, roughly 90% of them found once; the top ten carry under 3%. The specimen comprised peripheral blood, sampled in the first trimester of pregnancy. These receptors were collected from a female donor with multiple sclerosis, enrolled in a pregnancy study.

This clone was seen once. This chain links TRBV10-1 with TRBJ2-7, with TRBD1 matching 7 bases. CDR3 length: 12 amino acids. Losses at the gene ends were 7 bases for V and 5 bases for J; bases not matched to a gene: 5. From germline, CDR1 is WNHNN and CDR2 SYGVQD (reference sequence). As DNA, the CDR3 is TGCGCCAGCAAGGGGGCCGGAAACGAGCAGTACTTC. Residues: CASKGAGNEQYF.

The genes are TRBV7-3 and TRBJ2-1; 9 bases agree with TRBD2. The germline gives CDR1 SGHTA, CDR2 FQGTGA. Losses at the gene ends were 1 base for V and 6 bases for J; bases not matched to a gene: 4. This CDR3 has 15 residues. The CDR3 reads CASSLNGGRVNEQFF. CDR3 sequence (DNA): TGTGCCAGCAGCTTAAACGGCGGGAGGGTCAATGAGCAGTTCTTC.

This chain uses TRBV9 with TRBJ2-1, with D possibly TRBD2 on 6 matching bases. Germline-derived CDR1 and CDR2 are SGDLS and YYNGEE. CDR3 length equals 16 residues. V was clipped by 1 base and J by 6 bases, with 17 bases between them. CDR3: CASSVLSGGMVNEQFF. The CDR3 region has the DNA TGTGCCAGCAGCGTATTGTCAGGAGGGATGGTCAATGAGCAGTTCTTC.

In its sample, this clone was seen once. The chain employs TRBV10-2 and TRBJ2-4, with TRBD1 matching 7 bases. Germline V gives CDR1 WSHSY, CDR2 SAAADI. Trimming removed 6 bases from V and 7 bases from J; junction bases left unmatched: 12. The CDR3 is 15 residues long. CDR3: CASRLTGTETNIQYF. The CDR3 DNA reads TGCGCCAGCAGACTCACCGGGACAGAGACTAACATTCAGTACTTC.

The chain recombines TRBV6-5 with TRBJ1-1, with 8 bases aligning to TRBD1. V gave up 5 bases and J gave up 1 base; unmatched junction bases: 3. This CDR3 contains 14 residues. Per germline, CDR1 MNHEY and CDR2 SVGAGI. This CDR3 reads CASSADRENTEAFF. The CDR3 bases are TGTGCCAGCAGTGCGGACAGGGAGAACACTGAAGCTTTCTTT.

This chain uses TRBV29-1 with TRBJ2-7; D remains unclear. The CDR3 loop spans 13 amino acids. CDR1 is SQVTM and CDR2 is ANQGSEA in the germline V gene. Between the trimmed V and J ends, which lost 0 bases and 1 base, there was a span of 7 bases. CDR3 region: CSVEDHQSYEQYF. The CDR3 nucleotides read TGCAGCGTTGAAGATCACCAGTCCTACGAGCAGTACTTC.

To note about this clone: One end of the junction is discordant with germline, which a read error may explain. The J gene is TRBJ2-1, the V gene TRBV28, with 9 bases fitting TRBD1. This CDR3 spans 15 amino acids. The germline CDR1 and CDR2 sequences are MDHEN and SYDVKM. The CDR3 coding sequence is TGTGCCAGCCGTTTCCACAGGGGGCTCTACAATGAGCAGTTCTTC. As protein: CASRFHRGLYNEQFF.

The rearrangement uses TRBV2 and TRBJ1-5; D is unclear. Germline V gene data show CDR1 as SNHLY and CDR2 as FYNNEI. Trimming shortened V by 1 base and J by 7 bases, and 11 bases separated the two germline ends. The CDR3 runs 14 residues. CDR3 DNA sequence: TGTGCCAGCAGTGAAGAGGCAGGCGGGCAGCCCCAGCATTTT. Its protein is CASSEEAGGQPQHF.

This clone has more than one count but fewer than ten. V gene TRBV14 combines with J gene TRBJ1-1; no clear D gene. This CDR3 spans 13 amino acids. Per the germline V gene, CDR1 is SGHDN and CDR2 is FVKESK. Deletions cut 4 bases from V and 0 bases from J, with 6 bases between. In DNA, the CDR3 is TGTGCCAGCAGCCTTACAGTGAACACTGAAGCTTTCTTT. This encodes CASSLTVNTEAFF.

As DNA, the CDR3 is TGTGCCAGCAGCTTAGGGACAGGGTACCAAGAGACCCAGTACTTC. It translates to CASSLGTGYQETQYF. V is TRBV7-6 and J is TRBJ2-5, with 8 positions matching TRBD1. Germline V lookup: CDR1 SGHVS, CDR2 FNYEAQ. Trimming removed 1 base from V and 0 bases from J; junction bases left unmatched: 1. This CDR3 contains 15 residues.

This clone was observed once. This chain connects TRBV9 to TRBJ1-1; D call uncertain. CDR1 is SGDLS, CDR2 YYNGEE, per germline. The CDR3 totals 17 residues. V dropped 0 bases and J dropped 4 bases, with 19 bases sitting between them. The chain's CDR3 is CASSVASSPGSGTEAFF. CDR3 DNA: TGTGCCAGCAGCGTAGCTTCTTCTCCGGGGTCGGGCACTGAAGCTTTCTTT.

The CDR3 nucleotides read TGTGCCAGCAGCCGCATCGCCAGGGGTACTGAAGCTTTCTTT. Protein: CASSRIARGTEAFF. The chain employs TRBV2 and TRBJ1-1, with a weak D call TRBD1 (6 bases). Germline-derived CDR1 and CDR2 are SNHLY and FYNNEI. V was trimmed by 6 bases and J by 5 bases, leaving 16 bases between them. CDR3 size: 14 residues.

This chain connects TRBV28 to TRBJ1-4; TRBD1 agrees at 7 bases. V was clipped by 5 bases and J by 8 bases; unmatched bases: 14. Germline V gene lookup returns CDR1 MDHEN and CDR2 SYDVKM. The CDR3 is made up of 16 amino acids. The CDR3 region has the DNA TGTGCCAGCAGTACGCCGGGTAGGGGGCAGGGGGAAAAACTGTTTTTT. This encodes CASSTPGRGQGEKLFF.

This clone was detected only a few times. V is TRBV28 and J is TRBJ1-2; D is perhaps TRBD1 (5 bases). The CDR3 loop spans 11 amino acids. V gave up 2 bases and J gave up 7 bases, with 5 bases separating them. Germline V CDR1 and CDR2: MDHEN, SYDVKM. For the CDR3, the DNA is TGTGCCAGCAGTTTAGGGGCTGGCTACACCTTC. This encodes CASSLGAGYTF.

The V gene is TRBV6-6, the J gene TRBJ2-7; maybe TRBD2 (5 bases). The CDR3 covers 12 residues. The germline V gene encodes CDR1 MNHNY and CDR2 SVGAGI (reference sequence). Trimming took 3 bases from V and 6 from J, leaving 9 bases between them. The CDR3 here is CASSYPGGEQYF. The DNA of the CDR3 is TGTGCCAGCAGTTATCCTGGAGGCGAGCAGTACTTC.

CDR3 amino acids: CASSSTTGGNEQFF. CDR3 nucleotides: TGTGCCAGCAGCTCGACGACAGGGGGCAATGAGCAGTTCTTC. This chain joins TRBV7-3 and TRBJ2-1; 9 nucleotides match TRBD1. Germline V gene lookup returns CDR1 SGHTA and CDR2 FQGTGA. The junction had 4 bases not matched to a gene; V was cut back by 4 bases and J by 6 bases. The CDR3 runs to 14 residues.

The chain combines TRBV11-3 with TRBJ2-1, with no clear D. The CDR3 length is 14 residues. Between the trimmed V and J ends, which lost 1 base and 8 bases, there was a span of 12 bases. The germline gives CDR1 SGHNT, CDR2 YENEEA. The chain's CDR3 is CASSLASRVDEQFF. Here the CDR3 DNA reads TGTGCCAGCAGCTTAGCTAGTCGGGTAGATGAGCAGTTCTTC.

The rearrangement links TRBV4-1 to TRBJ1-3, with D uncertain. The V gene lost 3 bases and the J gene lost 0 bases, with 12 bases spanning the gap. Per germline, CDR1 MGHRA and CDR2 YSYEKL. CDR3 length equals 16 residues. Written as DNA, the CDR3 is TGCGCCAGCAGCCAGAAGGGAGTCAGCTCTGGAAACACCATATATTTT. It encodes CASSQKGVSSGNTIYF.

V gene TRBV7-9 combines with J gene TRBJ2-5; the match to TRBD1 covers 7 bases. V trimming: 8 bases; J trimming: 2 bases; junction bases outside the gene matches: 8. The length of the CDR3 is 14 residues. The germline CDR1 and CDR2 sequences are SEHNR and FQNEAQ (reference sequence). In nucleotides, the CDR3 is TGTGCCAGCGGGGACAGACAGGGACAAGAGACCCAGTACTTC. This translates into CASGDRQGQETQYF.

The rearrangement joins TRBV7-9 to TRBJ2-1, with D tentatively TRBD2 (6 bases). Germline lookup yields CDR1 SEHNR and CDR2 FQNEAQ (reference sequence). The CDR3 loop spans 12 amino acids. The ends were cut back, 3 bases at V and 8 bases at J, with 8 bases in the middle. The CDR3 sequence: CASSFGGDEQFF. The CDR3 DNA reads TGTGCCAGCAGCTTCGGAGGGGATGAGCAGTTCTTC.

The rearrangement joins TRBV5-1 to TRBJ2-7; 9 bases match TRBD1. There are 14 residues in the CDR3. Trimming at V came to 0 bases and at J to 5 bases, leaving 3 bases not matched to a gene. Germline V lookup: CDR1 SGHRS, CDR2 YFSETQ. CDR3 amino acids: CASSLGGQGHEQYF. In DNA, the CDR3 is TGCGCCAGCAGCTTGGGAGGACAGGGGCACGAGCAGTACTTC.

The rearrangement uses TRBV5-1 and TRBJ2-1, with 12 positions matching TRBD2. V lost 2 bases to trimming and J lost 4 bases; unmatched junction nucleotides: 7. CDR1 SGHRS and CDR2 YFSETQ come from the germline V gene. CDR3 size: 17 residues. The CDR3 is CASSFLGLAGRYNEQFF. The CDR3 bases are TGCGCCAGCAGCTTTTTGGGACTAGCGGGCCGTTACAATGAGCAGTTCTTC.

The CDR3 region is CASSPWGRGLNQPQHF. The CDR3 region has the DNA TGTGCCAGCAGTCCCTGGGGACGGGGACTCAATCAGCCCCAGCATTTT. The chain joins TRBV28 to TRBJ1-5; possibly TRBD1 for D (5 bases). CDR1 MDHEN and CDR2 SYDVKM come from the germline V gene. There are 16 residues in the CDR3. V was clipped by 5 bases and J by 3 bases, with 17 bases between them.

This chain links TRBV27 with TRBJ2-3; tentatively, D is TRBD1 (5 bases). Germline CDR1 reads MNHEY; CDR2 reads SMNVEV (reference sequence). The CDR3 sequence is 16 residues long. V shed 5 bases and J shed 0 bases, with 15 bases lying between them. CDR3: CASSLTGALSTDTQYF. The DNA for the CDR3 is TGTGCCAGCAGTCTCACAGGCGCGCTAAGCACAGATACGCAGTATTTT.

This clone was counted a single time. The V and J genes are TRBV25-1 and TRBJ1-5; D is perhaps TRBD1 (5 bases). This CDR3 has 14 amino acids. Germline assignment: CDR1 MGHDK and CDR2 SYGVNS. V was pared by 3 bases and J by 3 bases, with 9 bases between. For the CDR3, the DNA is TGTGCCAGCAGTGACCAGGGAAACAATCAGCCCCAGCATTTT. Its translation: CASSDQGNNQPQHF.

In this sample, this clone turned up once. The chain employs TRBV5-1 and TRBJ1-1; perhaps TRBD1 as D (5 bases). The V gene's germline CDR1 is SGHRS and CDR2 YFSETQ. The CDR3 sequence is 15 residues long. Trimming stripped 3 bases from V and 5 bases from J, with 17 bases between. CDR3 sequence: CASSWSDWEGTEAFF. The CDR3 nucleotides are TGCGCCAGCAGCTGGTCAGACTGGGAGGGGACTGAAGCTTTCTTT. The full variable domain, its missing parts supplied by reference TRBV5-1 and TRBJ1-1, is KAGVTQTPRYLIKTRGQQVTLSCSPISGHRSVSWYQQTPGQGLQFLFEYFSETQRNKGNFPGRFSGRQFSNSRSEMNVSTLELGDSALYLCASSWSDWEGTEAFFGQGTRLTVV.

The chain links TRBV11-2 to TRBJ2-2, with D possibly matching TRBD2 (5 bases). The CDR3 spans 16 residues. Germline lookup yields CDR1 SGHAT and CDR2 FQNNGV. Trimming pared 4 bases from V and 1 base from J, leaving 13 bases between. The CDR3 region is CASSSAWGENTGELFF. The CDR3 coding sequence is TGTGCCAGCAGCTCGGCATGGGGAGAGAACACCGGGGAGCTGTTTTTT.

This clone showed up just once. The rearrangement uses TRBV4-3 and TRBJ1-2, with unresolved D. The germline V and J ends were trimmed by 0 bases and 9 bases, with 17 bases remaining between them. The CDR3 runs 15 residues. Germline CDR1 reads LGHNA; CDR2 reads YSLEER. The DNA of the CDR3 is TGCGCCAGCAGCCAAGATTTCGGGATCACTAAAAGCTACACCTTC. Its protein product is CASSQDFGITKSYTF.

This chain joins TRBV7-2 and TRBJ2-5; D may be TRBD2 (5 bases). The V gene's germline CDR1 is SGHTA and CDR2 FQGNSA. Trimming cost V 7 bases and J 7 bases, with 16 bases left between them. CDR3 length: 13 residues. The CDR3, as DNA: TGTGCCAGCACCGCTAGCCCGGCGGGGACCCAGTACTTC. Translated, it gives CASTASPAGTQYF.